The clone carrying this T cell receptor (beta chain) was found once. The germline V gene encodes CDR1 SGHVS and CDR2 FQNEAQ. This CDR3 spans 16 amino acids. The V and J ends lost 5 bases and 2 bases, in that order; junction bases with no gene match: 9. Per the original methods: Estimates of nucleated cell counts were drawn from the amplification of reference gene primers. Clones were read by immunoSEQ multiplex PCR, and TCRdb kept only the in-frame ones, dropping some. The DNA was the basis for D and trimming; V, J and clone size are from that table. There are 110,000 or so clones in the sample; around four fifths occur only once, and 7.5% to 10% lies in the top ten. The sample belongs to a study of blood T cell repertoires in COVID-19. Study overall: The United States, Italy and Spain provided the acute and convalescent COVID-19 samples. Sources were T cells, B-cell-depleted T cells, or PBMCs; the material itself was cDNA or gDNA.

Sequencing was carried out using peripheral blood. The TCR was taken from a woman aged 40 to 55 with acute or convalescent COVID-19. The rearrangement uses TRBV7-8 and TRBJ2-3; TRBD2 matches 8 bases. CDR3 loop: CASSPVRGGITDTQYF. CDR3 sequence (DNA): TGTGCCAGCAGCCCCGTTCGGGGGGGGATCACAGATACGCAGTATTTT.